The present TCR beta chain was sequenced within a study of T cell repertoires in cytomegalovirus infection. Study summary: Both a matching HLA type and CMV infection were indicated by public TCR beta signatures. Study-level results: Dominating the ex vivo response were HLA-C-restricted CMV-specific TCR beta clonotypes. Carriers of CMV plus the relevant HLA were identified by cumulative public TCR beta family frequency.

This clonotype was observed many times. Its antigen is unknown. MiXCR, applied by TCRdb to the reads, yields one record per CDR3 protein. The sample contains around 450,000 distinct CDR3 sequences, 11% of which appear only once. The receptor was isolated from a human donor in good health (CMV status not recorded). Some clones in this sample may be carry-over from other donors' samples. What was sequenced was PBMCs.

The CDR3 loop is CASSQVAEAFF. CDR3 nucleotide sequence: TGTGCCAGCAGCCAGGTTGCTGAAGCTTTCTTT. The chain couples TRBV7-9 to TRBJ1-1, with D unresolved. Looked up from germline, CDR1 is SEHNR and CDR2 is FQNEAQ (reference sequence). The CDR3 sequence is 11 residues long. With 5 bases removed from V and 6 bases from J, the gap between germline ends came to 7 bases.